The rows below give T cell receptor beta chains drawn from one sample of a study of CD8+CD57+ T cells in acquired aplastic anemia. From the reads, TCRdb called clonotypes with MiXCR, one entry per CDR3 protein. The repertoire consists of approximately 150,000 distinct CDR3 sequences, with less than 50% occurring once and the leading ten covering roughly 2.9%. The sequencing sample was made of sorted CD4+, CD8+, or CD8+CD57+ T cells (not recorded which) from PBMCs. These TCRs come from a human donor with aplastic anemia. The CDR3 runs from the conserved cysteine through the conserved F or W. A D gene is named only where the DNA matches it firmly. Clone size, where shown, is once, few, many, or a class for clones that have expanded.

TRBV15	NA	many	TRBJ1-2	TGTGCCACCAGCAGAGATGGGGCGGAAGGCTACACCTTC	CATSRDGAEGYTF
TRBV7-3	NA	once	TRBJ2-3	TGTGCCAGCAGCTTAAAGGGCAGGGCCCCCTCGGGTGGCACATATACGCAGTATTTT	CASSLKGRAPSGGTYTQYF
TRBV2	NA	NA	TRBJ2-5	TGTGCCAGCAGTGAGGGACATTCCCAAGAGACCCAGTACTTC	CASSEGHSQETQYF
TRBV24-1	NA	many	TRBJ2-5	TGTGCCACCAGTGAGGAGGTACAAGAGACCCAGTACTTC	CATSEEVQETQYF
TRBV19	NA	NA	TRBJ1-6	TGTGCCAGTAGTATATACCCGAAAAATTCACCCCTCCACTTT	CASSIYPKNSPLHF
TRBV24-1	NA	many	TRBJ2-2	TGTGCCACCAGTGCCTTGGGCGTGTCCGGGGAGCTGTTTTTT	CATSALGVSGELFF
TRBV5-1	NA	many	TRBJ2-5	TGCGCCAGCAGCCCGGGCGGTGCGGGCCGATTCCAAGAGACCCAGTACTTC	CASSPGGAGRFQETQYF
TRBV11-1	NA	once	TRBJ1-5	TGTGCCAGCAGCTTAGCCCCTCCTCGACATGACCCTGGCGATCAGCCCCAGCATTTT	CASSLAPPRHDPGDQPQHF
TRBV19	NA	many	TRBJ2-5	TGTGCCAGTAGTCATTCTGCAGGGATTGAGACCCAGTACTTC	CASSHSAGIETQYF
TRBV7-6	TRBD1	many	TRBJ2-1	TGTGCCAGCAGCTTAGGGCAGGGGGCCCGTGAGCAGTTCTTC	CASSLGQGAREQFF
TRBV20-1	TRBD2	NA	TRBJ2-3	TGCAGTGGTCGGACGGGGGGGAGGGCAGATACGCAGTATTTT	CSGRTGGRADTQYF
TRBV2	NA	once	TRBJ2-1	TGTGCCAGGAGAGGAGGGGCAGGGAGGTCCTACAATGAGCAGTTCTTC	CARRGGAGRSYNEQFF
TRBV11-1	TRBD2	many	TRBJ2-3	TGTGCCAGCAGCTTAGGTTCGGAGACTAGCGGTGTTGGCGGCACAGATACGCAGTATTTT	CASSLGSETSGVGGTDTQYF
TRBV29-1	NA	many	TRBJ1-4	TGCAGCGTTGCAGGGGTGGGAGAAAGACTGTTTTTT	CSVAGVGERLFF
TRBV19	NA	NA	TRBJ2-1	TGTGCCAGTAGCGGGGACAGGGCGGGAGGCTCCTACAATGAGCAGTTCTTC	CASSGDRAGGSYNEQFF
TRBV3-1	TRBD2	NA	TRBJ2-1	TGTGCCAGCAGCCAAGGACTCGGACTAGTACAGTTCTTC	CASSQGLGLVQFF
TRBV29-1	NA	few	TRBJ1-4	TGCAGCGCTGGGGGCGGGAGTGAAAAACTGTTTTTT	CSAGGGSEKLFF
TRBV10-3	TRBD1	NA	TRBJ2-2	TGTGCCGTCAGGGACAGGGGGACGAACACCGGGGAGCTGTTTTTT	CAVRDRGTNTGELFF
TRBV12-3/TRBV12-4	NA	NA	TRBJ1-5	TGTGCCAGCAGTCCCGGGCAGAGTTTTCCCCAGCATTTT	CASSPGQSFPQHF
TRBV6-5	TRBD1	many	TRBJ2-7	TGTGCCAGCAGTTCGCGAGCCGGGACAGGGGGGTCCTACGAGCAGTACTTC	CASSSRAGTGGSYEQYF
TRBV24-1	TRBD2	NA	TRBJ2-3	TGTGCCACCAGTGATCCGGGACTAGCGGGAGGAACAGATACGCAGTATTTT	CATSDPGLAGGTDTQYF
TRBV19	TRBD1	few	TRBJ1-2	TGTGCCAGTAGTAGAGGGACAGGGGGCAACTATGGCTACACCTTC	CASSRGTGGNYGYTF
TRBV4-2	NA	NA	TRBJ1-6	TGTGCCAGCAGCGTAGCCGGGGTGGGGAATTCACCCCTCCACTTT	CASSVAGVGNSPLHF
TRBV11-3	NA	many	TRBJ2-1	TGTGCCAGCAGCTCTTCTCACAATGAGCAGTTCTTC	CASSSSHNEQFF
TRBV24-1	NA	NA	TRBJ2-2	TGTGCCACCAGTGCCGTAACCGGGGTGAACACCGGGGAGCTGTTTTTT	CATSAVTGVNTGELFF
TRBV7-3	NA	NA	TRBJ1-6	TGTGCCAGCAGCTTAGGAACCCAAAATTCACCCCTCCACTTT	CASSLGTQNSPLHF
TRBV5-1	NA	many	TRBJ2-1	TGCGCCAGCAGCAAAACGGGGGAAAACTACAATGAGCAGTTCTTC	CASSKTGENYNEQFF
TRBV25-1	NA	few	TRBJ2-3	TGTGCCTGCAGCTTGGAGGGGGTAGATACGCAGTATTTT	CACSLEGVDTQYF
TRBV2	TRBD2	many	TRBJ2-1	TGTGCCAGCAGTTGGCGCGGGAGGGCCGCGAATGAGCAGTTCTTC	CASSWRGRAANEQFF
TRBV20-1	NA	NA	TRBJ1-5	TGCAGTGCTAGAGTACCCGGGGACCCAAATCAGCCCCAGCATTTT	CSARVPGDPNQPQHF
TRBV5-4	NA	many	TRBJ1-5	TGTGCCAGCAGCTTAGACCTGGGACAACAGCCCCAGCATTTT	CASSLDLGQQPQHF
TRBV20-1	NA	NA	TRBJ1-1	TGCAGTGCTAGAGTGACTAGCGGGGGGAACACTGAAGCTTTCTTT	CSARVTSGGNTEAFF
TRBV30	TRBD1	NA	TRBJ1-2	TGTGCCTGGAGTCCAGGGGGAGACTATGGCTACACCTTC	CAWSPGGDYGYTF
TRBV6-4	TRBD2	NA	TRBJ2-3	TGTGCCAGCAGTGGACTAGCGGGAGGGCAAGATACGCAGTATTTT	CASSGLAGGQDTQYF
TRBV19	NA	medium-sized	TRBJ2-6	TGTGCCAGTAGTATAGTGGGGGTTGGGGCCAACGTCCTGACTTTC	CASSIVGVGANVLTF
TRBV9	TRBD1	many	TRBJ2-5	TGTGCCAGCAGCCCGGGACAGGTGGAGACCCAGTACTTC	CASSPGQVETQYF
TRBV5-1	NA	NA	TRBJ2-7	TGCGCCAGCAGCTTGGCCGAAGGAGAAGCCTACGAGCAGTACTTC	CASSLAEGEAYEQYF
TRBV4-1	NA	NA	TRBJ1-5	TGCGCCAGCAGCCACCACCAGGGCGGAGATCAGCCCCAGCATTTT	CASSHHQGGDQPQHF
TRBV9	TRBD1	few	TRBJ2-7	TGTGCCAGCAGTCACAGGGGGCGGCCAGCGGACGAGCAGTACTTC	CASSHRGRPADEQYF
TRBV4-3	NA	many	TRBJ2-6	TGCGCCAGCAGCCAAGATCATGGCACCACCTCTGGGGCCAACGTCCTGACTTTC	CASSQDHGTTSGANVLTF
TRBV7-2	NA	few	TRBJ2-7	TGTGCCAGCAGCTTAGCCGGAGAGGGCGAGCAGTACTTC	CASSLAGEGEQYF
TRBV12-3/TRBV12-4	TRBD1	few	TRBJ1-3	TGTGCCAGCAGTGACGACAGGGCTGGAAACACCATATATTTT	CASSDDRAGNTIYF
TRBV25-1	NA	NA	TRBJ1-2	TGTGCCAGCAGTGAAGACAAGCGAACGGGGGGCTACACCTTC	CASSEDKRTGGYTF
TRBV3-1	NA	many	TRBJ2-7	TGTGCCAGCAGCCAAGGGCCCGAGCAGTACTTC	CASSQGPEQYF
TRBV25-1	TRBD2	NA	TRBJ2-3	TGTGCCAGCAGCCCCCAAAGCGGGGGGGCCACAGATACGCAGTATTTT	CASSPQSGGATDTQYF
TRBV6-2/TRBV6-3	TRBD1	many	TRBJ1-1	TGTGCCAGCAATCACAGGGGTACTGAGGCTTTCTTT	CASNHRGTEAFF
TRBV11-2	NA	NA	TRBJ2-1	TGTGCCAGCAGTCACGCCTACAGGGACGGTCGGTACAATGAGCAGTTCTTC	CASSHAYRDGRYNEQFF
TRBV5-1	NA	many	TRBJ1-6	TGCGCCAGCAGCTTGCTACAAGCGGGGAATTCACCCCTCCACTTT	CASSLLQAGNSPLHF
TRBV7-2	NA	many	TRBJ1-1	TGTGCCAGCAGCTTAAAAGCAGGGAGGACTGAAGCTTTCTTT	CASSLKAGRTEAFF
TRBV12-3/TRBV12-4	TRBD1	NA	TRBJ1-6	TGTGCCAGCAGAGGACAGGGGTGGCATTCACCCCTCCACTTT	CASRGQGWHSPLHF
TRBV18	TRBD2	few	TRBJ2-2	TGTGCCAGCTCACCCCTAGCGGGAGGCACCGGGGAGCTGTTTTTT	CASSPLAGGTGELFF
TRBV27	NA	few	TRBJ1-1	TGTGCCAGCAGTTTGGGGCGGGGCATGGGCACTGAAGCTTTCTTT	CASSLGRGMGTEAFF
TRBV2	TRBD1	NA	TRBJ2-7	TGTGCCAGCAGTGTGGCGCGACAGGGATTTCACGAGCAGTACTTC	CASSVARQGFHEQYF
TRBV10-1	TRBD1	NA	TRBJ2-1	TGCGCCAGCAGACCACCGGGACAGGGGGCCTACGAGCAGTTCTTC	CASRPPGQGAYEQFF
TRBV7-9	NA	many	TRBJ1-2	TGTGCCAGCAGTTCGTCAGCCCGCCATGCTAACTATGGCTACACCTTC	CASSSSARHANYGYTF
TRBV29-1	NA	NA	TRBJ2-7	TGCAGCGTCGGCCAGGGGCAGGCCTACGAGCAGTACTTC	CSVGQGQAYEQYF
TRBV10-3	TRBD1	NA	TRBJ1-2	TGTGCCATCAGTGACAGGGGGCGCCAGGGGGGCTATGGCTACACCTTC	CAISDRGRQGGYGYTF
TRBV10-3	TRBD1	NA	TRBJ1-2	TGTGCCATCAGCAGCCGGGACAGGGATACCTATGGCTACACCTTC	CAISSRDRDTYGYTF
TRBV7-3	NA	NA	TRBJ1-2	TGTGCCAGCAGCTTAATCGGACAGCCCCTAAACCCCCTAGATGGCTACACCTTC	CASSLIGQPLNPLDGYTF
TRBV18	NA	many	TRBJ1-1	TGTGCCAGCTCACTCCAGTGGAACACTGAAGCTTTCTTT	CASSLQWNTEAFF